This T cell receptor beta chain comes out of a study of cytomegalovirus exposure and HLA in healthy donors. V was pared by 4 bases and J by 2 bases, with 9 bases between. Germline loops: CDR1 MDHEN, CDR2 SYDVKM. The CDR3 contains 14 residues. This PCR relied on a set of 60 Vbeta primers and 13 Jbeta primers. Produced via immunoSEQ multiplex PCR; TCRdb's table is partial and in-frame only. This sample has fewer than 250,000 clones, with about three quarters found just once. The chain carries TRBV28 and TRBJ1-5, with TRBD1 as a possible D gene (6 bases). The specimen sequenced was PBMCs. The TCR was taken from a woman aged 40-49 years in good health and CMV-seronegative. CDR3 nucleotide sequence: TGTGCCAGCAGTTGGGGGCTGGGCAATCAGCCCCAGCATTTT. Encoded protein: CASSWGLGNQPQHF.